This entry lists 27 T cell receptor beta chains sequenced from one sample in a study of blood T cell repertoires in COVID-19. TCRdb's copy holds only in-frame clones and misses some; the assay was immunoSEQ multiplex PCR. This table has about 130,000 clones, around 76% appearing once. The sample consisted of peripheral blood. These receptors all stem from a human donor in a cohort sampled during active COVID-19.

The J gene is TRBJ1-2, the V gene TRBV15; 7 nucleotides agree with TRBD1. Germline V gene sequence: CDR1 LNHNV, CDR2 YYDKDF (reference sequence). Trimming cost V 5 bases and J 3 bases; bases outside gene matches: 6. There are 14 residues in the CDR3. In nucleotides, the CDR3 is TGTGCCACCAGCGTCGGGACAGCCGACTATGGCTACACCTTC. The encoded protein is CATSVGTADYGYTF.

V gene TRBV11-2 combines with J gene TRBJ2-3; 8 nucleotides agree with TRBD2. The germline V gene encodes CDR1 SGHAT and CDR2 FQNNGV. The CDR3 spans 15 residues. V was clipped by 4 bases and J by 1 base; unmatched bases: 4. The CDR3 DNA follows: TGTGCCAGCAGCTGGACTAGCTCCGGCACAGATACGCAGTATTTT. Encoded protein: CASSWTSSGTDTQYF.

The chain employs TRBV7-3 and TRBJ1-2; D unclear. The CDR3 has 13 residues. Germline assignment: CDR1 SGHTA and CDR2 FQGTGA. V gave up 4 bases and J gave up 6 bases, with 12 bases separating them. The chain's CDR3 is CASSSGELDGYTF. The CDR3, as DNA: TGTGCCAGCAGCTCCGGGGAGTTAGATGGCTACACCTTC.

The genes are TRBV19 and TRBJ1-2; no firm D call. Trimming cost V 8 bases and J 4 bases, with 17 bases left between them. CDR1 LNHDA and CDR2 SQIVND come from the germline V gene (reference sequence). CDR3 length equals 14 residues. CDR3 region: CASGQPPGSYGYTF. CDR3 sequence (DNA): TGTGCCAGTGGGCAGCCTCCTGGGAGCTATGGCTACACCTTC.

The chain combines TRBV5-1 with TRBJ1-2; no clear D. The CDR3 totals 15 residues. V dropped 3 bases and J dropped 2 bases, with 14 bases sitting between them. The germline CDR1 and CDR2 sequences are SGHRS and YFSETQ. The CDR3 coding sequence is TGCGCCAGCAGCTCAGGAGGAGGTGTAAACTATGGCTACACCTTC. This gives the protein CASSSGGGVNYGYTF. Full variable domain (missing parts from reference TRBV5-1 and TRBJ1-2): KAGVTQTPRYLIKTRGQQVTLSCSPISGHRSVSWYQQTPGQGLQFLFEYFSETQRNKGNFPGRFSGRQFSNSRSEMNVSTLELGDSALYLCASSSGGGVNYGYTFGSGTRLTVV.

The V call is TRBV4-2, the J call TRBJ1-5; TRBD1 is a possible D gene (6 bases). The CDR3 loop spans 15 amino acids. Germline V CDR1 and CDR2: LGHNA, YNFKEQ. Between the trimmed V and J ends, which lost 0 bases and 7 bases, there was a span of 13 bases. CDR3 sequence reads: CASSQDTGREQPQHF. In DNA, the CDR3 is TGTGCCAGCAGCCAAGACACAGGGAGAGAGCAGCCCCAGCATTTT.

This clone appeared a few times. This chain connects TRBV19 to TRBJ2-7; D is uncertain. Deletions cut 0 bases from V and 6 bases from J, with 3 bases between. The length of the CDR3 is 11 residues. CDR1 and CDR2 (germline): LNHDA, SQIVND (reference sequence). The chain's CDR3 is CASSIDSEQYF. CDR3 DNA sequence: TGTGCCAGTAGTATAGACAGCGAGCAGTACTTC.

The chain is built from TRBV7-9 and TRBJ1-2; D is uncertain. Germline V gene sequence: CDR1 SEHNR, CDR2 FQNEAQ (reference sequence). V gave up 4 bases and J gave up 4 bases, with 13 bases separating them. This CDR3 has 14 amino acids. The CDR3 DNA sequence: TGTGCCAGCAGCTCTCCCCAGGTCCTCTATGGCTACACCTTC. This translates into CASSSPQVLYGYTF. The full variable domain, its missing parts supplied by reference TRBV7-9 and TRBJ1-2, is DTGVSQNPRHKITKRGQNVTFRCDPISEHNRLYWYRQTLGQGPEFLTYFQNEAQLEKSRLLSDRFSAERPKGSFSTLEIQRTEQGDSAMYLCASSSPQVLYGYTFGSGTRLTVV.

The V gene is TRBV30, the J gene TRBJ2-7, with a tentative D call TRBD1 (7 bases). CDR1 GTSNPN and CDR2 SVGIG come from the germline V gene (reference sequence). This CDR3 is built from 12 residues. Trimming shortened V by 4 bases and J by 3 bases, and 10 bases separated the two germline ends. CDR3 nucleotide sequence: TGTGCCTGGACAGGGGGGAGCTACGAGCAGTACTTC. It encodes CAWTGGSYEQYF.

The genes are TRBV30 and TRBJ1-4; 7 bases map to TRBD1. V lost 4 bases, J lost 8 bases, and 10 bases stayed unmatched. The length of the CDR3 is 14 residues. Germline V gene lookup returns CDR1 GTSNPN and CDR2 SVGIG (reference sequence). CDR3 region: CAWTPGGPVEKLFF. The CDR3, as DNA: TGTGCCTGGACCCCAGGGGGGCCAGTAGAAAAACTGTTTTTT.

The CDR3 region is CASSLGTVLNYGYTF. In nucleotides, the CDR3 is TGTGCCAGCAGCTTGGGGACAGTTCTTAACTATGGCTACACCTTC. The rearrangement uses TRBV7-3 and TRBJ1-2, with TRBD1 matching over 7 bases. The junction had 5 bases not matched to a gene; V was cut back by 3 bases and J by 1 base. The CDR3 consists of 15 residues. Per the germline V gene, CDR1 is SGHTA and CDR2 is FQGTGA. The full variable domain, completed using reference TRBV7-3 and TRBJ1-2, is GAGVSQTPSNKVTEKGKYVELRCDPISGHTALYWYRQSLGQGPEFLIYFQGTGAADDSGLPNDRFFAVRPEGSVSTLKIQRTERGDSAVYLCASSLGTVLNYGYTFGSGTRLTVV.

The chain joins TRBV3-1 (or the pseudogene TRBV3-2) to TRBJ1-3; perhaps TRBD1 as D (5 bases). This CDR3 contains 14 residues. Trimming removed 2 bases at V and 3 bases at J, with 8 bases between. Germline V gene lookup returns CDR1 LGHDT and CDR2 YNNKEL (reference sequence). The CDR3 reads CASSQRGNGNTIYF. The CDR3 region has the DNA TGTGCCAGCAGCCAAAGGGGAAATGGAAACACCATATATTTT.

The chain is built from TRBV3-1 (or the pseudogene TRBV3-2) and TRBJ2-3, with D possibly TRBD2 on 6 matching bases. V was trimmed by 1 base and J by 6 bases, leaving 11 bases between them. The germline CDR1 and CDR2 sequences are LGHDT and YNNKEL (reference sequence). The CDR3 runs 14 residues. As DNA, the CDR3 is TGTGCCAGCAGCCAAGCGGGGACTCCGGATACGCAGTATTTT. Translated: CASSQAGTPDTQYF.

The CDR3 region is CASSGTANTEAFF. CDR3 sequence (DNA): TGTGCCAGCAGCGGGACAGCCAACACTGAAGCTTTCTTT. The chain carries TRBV7-9 and TRBJ1-1; 7 bases are shared with TRBD1. The V segment lost 5 bases and the J segment 2 bases; nucleotides outside the gene matches: 2. The germline CDR1 and CDR2 sequences are SEHNR and FQNEAQ (reference sequence). The CDR3 length is 13 residues.

The genes are TRBV5-4 and TRBJ1-4; the D is unclear. CDR1 is SGHNT and CDR2 is YYREEE in the germline V gene (reference sequence). The CDR3 runs to 15 residues. Trimming took 0 bases from V and 4 from J, leaving 10 bases between them. The DNA for the CDR3 is TGTGCCAGCAGCTTGGCCACGGGAAATAATGAAAAACTGTTTTTT. This translates into CASSLATGNNEKLFF.

In this sample, this clone turned up once. The V and J genes are TRBV19 and TRBJ1-5; D is possibly TRBD1 (5 bases). V dropped 6 bases and J dropped 0 bases, with 18 bases sitting between them. The V gene's germline CDR1 is LNHDA and CDR2 SQIVND (reference sequence). The CDR3 is 17 amino acids. In DNA, the CDR3 is TGTGCCAGTAGCCCCGGGGGGGGGAGACATAGCAATCAGCCCCAGCATTTT. It is translated as CASSPGGGRHSNQPQHF.

V is TRBV5-1 and J is TRBJ1-6; 8 positions agree with TRBD1. Trimming took 5 bases from V and 8 from J; bases not matched to a gene: 9. This CDR3 spans 15 amino acids. Looked up from germline, CDR1 is SGHRS and CDR2 is YFSETQ. CDR3 region: CASRPRQGSDSPLHF. As DNA, the CDR3 is TGCGCCAGCAGACCAAGACAGGGGTCGGATTCACCCCTCCACTTT. Based on the CDR3 plus reference TRBV5-1 and TRBJ1-6, the full variable domain is KAGVTQTPRYLIKTRGQQVTLSCSPISGHRSVSWYQQTPGQGLQFLFEYFSETQRNKGNFPGRFSGRQFSNSRSEMNVSTLELGDSALYLCASRPRQGSDSPLHFGNGTRLTVT.

The genes are TRBV28 and TRBJ2-3; D is perhaps TRBD2 (5 bases). This CDR3 comprises 13 residues. The V end was cut by 4 bases, the J end by 6 bases, with 11 bases between. Looked up from germline, CDR1 is MDHEN and CDR2 is SYDVKM. The CDR3 is CASSSPPGDTQYF. DNA of the CDR3: TGTGCCAGCAGTTCGCCTCCGGGGGATACGCAGTATTTT.

V usage is TRBV5-4 and J usage is TRBJ2-3; D is unresolved. CDR3 length equals 14 residues. CDR1 is SGHNT and CDR2 is YYREEE in the germline V gene (reference sequence). V was trimmed by 4 bases and J by 3 bases, leaving 12 bases between them. CDR3 coding DNA: TGTGCCAGCAGCCCCCCACTAAGTACAGATACGCAGTATTTT. Translating gives CASSPPLSTDTQYF.

This clone appeared a single time. The J gene is TRBJ2-7, the V gene TRBV6-5; TRBD1 might be the D (6 bases). The CDR3 totals 14 residues. Germline V gene sequence: CDR1 MNHEY, CDR2 SVGAGI. V gave up 6 bases and J gave up 3 bases, with 15 bases separating them. The CDR3 nucleotides read TGTGCCAGCAGGCCCCCAGGGGTCCTCTACGAGCAGTACTTC. Translation: CASRPPGVLYEQYF.

This clone appeared a few times. This chain connects TRBV6-5 to TRBJ1-5, with 12 bases identical to TRBD1. This CDR3 is built from 15 residues. Germline CDR1 is MNHEY and CDR2 is SVGAGI. V lost 6 bases, J lost 0 bases, and 0 bases stayed unmatched. The CDR3, as DNA: TGTGCCAGCAGGGGACAGGGGGCTAGCAATCAGCCCCAGCATTTT. Amino acid sequence: CASRGQGASNQPQHF.

V and J are TRBV7-8 and TRBJ1-5; tentatively, D is TRBD1 (5 bases). The CDR3 runs 16 residues. Germline CDR1 is SGHVS and CDR2 is FQNEAQ. Trimming stripped 7 bases from V and 1 base from J, with 17 bases between. CDR3 loop: CASKGGESSSNQPQHF. DNA of the CDR3: TGTGCCAGCAAGGGAGGGGAGTCCTCCAGCAATCAGCCCCAGCATTTT. Full variable domain (remainder filled in from reference TRBV7-8 and TRBJ1-5): GAGVSQSPRYKVAKRGQDVALRCDPISGHVSLFWYQQALGQGPEFLTYFQNEAQLDKSGLPSDRFFAERPEGSVSTLKIQRTQQEDSAVYLCASKGGESSSNQPQHFGDGTRLSIL.

The chain couples TRBV20-1 to TRBJ2-1, with 14 bases aligning to TRBD2. The junction had 7 bases not matched to a gene; V was cut back by 3 bases and J by 3 bases. The germline V gene encodes CDR1 DFQATT and CDR2 SNEGSKA (reference sequence). The CDR3 has 17 residues. Written as DNA, the CDR3 is TGCAGTGCTAGTACCGGACTAGCGGGGGGCCACTACAATGAGCAGTTCTTC. Its translation: CSASTGLAGGHYNEQFF.

The V gene is TRBV6-4, the J gene TRBJ1-4; tentatively, D is TRBD1 (6 bases). The germline V gene has CDR1 MRHNA and CDR2 SNTAGT. Trimming took off 7 bases at V and 9 bases at J, with 21 bases between the two ends. CDR3 size: 15 residues. For the CDR3, the DNA is TGTGCCAGCACCTCGAAGGGCAGGGGAGACAAAAAACTGTTTTTT. Translated, it gives CASTSKGRGDKKLFF.

The V call is TRBV2, the J call TRBJ2-3, with a possible D match to TRBD1 (6 bases). This CDR3 has 16 residues. Germline CDR1 is SNHLY and CDR2 is FYNNEI. Trimming took off 2 bases at V and 0 bases at J, with 12 bases between the two ends. CDR3 in amino acids: CASSESQGRSTDTQYF. The CDR3, as DNA: TGTGCCAGCAGTGAATCACAGGGTCGTAGCACAGATACGCAGTATTTT.

This chain joins TRBV11-2 and TRBJ2-5; D is perhaps TRBD2 (6 bases). V dropped 5 bases and J dropped 0 bases, with 16 bases sitting between them. This CDR3 is built from 16 residues. Germline CDR1 reads SGHAT; CDR2 reads FQNNGV. Here the CDR3 DNA reads TGTGCCAGCAGCACCCTTGGAGGAGGGCACCAAGAGACCCAGTACTTC. It encodes CASSTLGGGHQETQYF.

The rearrangement uses TRBV6-5 and TRBJ1-5; 9 bases are a match to TRBD1. CDR1 is MNHEY, CDR2 SVGAGI, per germline. There are 14 residues in the CDR3. J was trimmed by 4 bases and V by 7 bases; bases with no gene match: 5. CDR3 coding DNA: TGTGCCAGCACTACGACAGGGGGGAATCAGCCCCAGCATTTT. Its translation: CASTTTGGNQPQHF.